Below are 29 T cell receptor beta chains sequenced from a single sample in a study of blood T cell repertoires in COVID-19. Profiled with immunoSEQ multiplex PCR; TCRdb holds only in-frame clones, not every one. The sample contains some 120,000 clones, about 86% of which appear only once. What was sequenced was peripheral blood. The source is a woman aged 50 to 60 who had recovered from COVID-19.

The V gene is TRBV6-5, the J gene TRBJ1-5; 7 bases agree with TRBD1. The CDR3 runs to 15 residues. The trim removed 5 bases at V and 0 bases at J, leaving 4 bases unmatched. Germline CDR1 reads MNHEY; CDR2 reads SVGAGI. CDR3 sequence: CASSRDSGSNQPQHF. The DNA of the CDR3 is TGTGCCAGCAGTAGGGACAGTGGTAGCAATCAGCCCCAGCATTTT.

The chain recombines TRBV6-2 or TRBV6-3 with TRBJ1-2, with 7 bases that match TRBD1. The CDR3 loop spans 13 amino acids. Germline lookup yields CDR1 MNHEY and CDR2 SVGEGT. The trim removed 5 bases at V and 4 bases at J, leaving 4 bases unmatched. CDR3 sequence (DNA): TGTGCCAGCAGTAAGGACAGGTCCTATGGCTACACCTTC. Protein sequence: CASSKDRSYGYTF.

The chain is built from TRBV6-1 and TRBJ1-1, with D maybe TRBD1 (5 bases). Germline V CDR1 and CDR2: MNHNS, SASEGT. V shed 6 bases and J shed 10 bases, with 12 bases lying between them. The CDR3 is 11 residues long. CDR3 bases: TGTGCCAGCAGAATAGACAGTGGAGCTTTCTTT. Translating it yields CASRIDSGAFF.

This chain joins TRBV7-2 and TRBJ2-1; 15 nucleotides align to TRBD2. This CDR3 region has 15 residues. The V and J ends lost 6 bases and 9 bases, in that order; junction bases with no gene match: 6. Germline V gene lookup returns CDR1 SGHTA and CDR2 FQGNSA. Here the CDR3 reads CASSLRGLAGGEQFF. The CDR3 nucleotides are TGTGCCAGCAGTTTAAGGGGACTAGCGGGAGGTGAGCAGTTCTTC. Full variable domain (outside the CDR3, taken from reference TRBV7-2 and TRBJ2-1): GAGVSQSPSNKVTEKGKDVELRCDPISGHTALYWYRQSLGQGLEFLIYFQGNSAPDKSGLPSDRFSAERTGGSVSTLTIQRTQQEDSAVYLCASSLRGLAGGEQFFGPGTRLTVL.

The rearrangement uses TRBV9 and TRBJ2-5; TRBD2 aligns across 8 bases. V lost 0 bases and J lost 5; bases outside the gene matches: 6. Germline assignment: CDR1 SGDLS and CDR2 YYNGEE. The CDR3 covers 15 residues. CDR3 coding DNA: TGTGCCAGCAGCGTAGATCGGGGGGGGCCGGAGACCCAGTACTTC. Translation gives CASSVDRGGPETQYF.

V gene TRBV29-1 combines with J gene TRBJ2-7; 10 bases are shared with TRBD1. CDR1 SQVTM and CDR2 ANQGSEA come from the germline V gene. The trim removed 3 bases at V and 1 base at J, leaving 9 bases unmatched. This CDR3 comprises 16 residues. The CDR3: CSVEGSEDRGSYEQYF. In nucleotides, the CDR3 is TGCAGCGTTGAGGGGTCGGAGGACAGGGGGTCCTACGAGCAGTACTTC.

The chain is built from TRBV18 and TRBJ2-7, with D perhaps TRBD2 (6 bases). The V end lost 6 bases, the J end lost 2 bases, and 14 bases lay between the germline ends. The CDR3 is 14 amino acids. The germline V gene encodes CDR1 KGHSH and CDR2 LQKENI. The CDR3 loop is CASSQGGRPYEQYF. The CDR3 region has the DNA TGTGCCAGCTCCCAGGGAGGAAGACCCTACGAGCAGTACTTC.

About this clone itself: One end of the junction fails to match germline, which may point to a read error. The chain is built from TRBV7-9 and TRBJ1-2; D gene uncertain. The CDR3 length is 9 residues. Germline V gene sequence: CDR1 SEHNR, CDR2 FQNEAQ (reference sequence). CDR3 DNA: TGTGCCAGCAGCTTAACGGAGGACTTC. It codes for CASSLTEDF.

The J gene is TRBJ2-5, the V gene TRBV2; perhaps TRBD1 as D (5 bases). The CDR3 contains 14 residues. Trimming took 1 base from V and 5 from J, leaving 11 bases between them. Germline loops: CDR1 SNHLY, CDR2 FYNNEI. CDR3 nucleotides: TGTGCCAGCAGTGAAGAAAGGGGAAAGGAGACCCAGTACTTC. It translates to CASSEERGKETQYF.

The chain couples TRBV19 to TRBJ2-1; 7 bases line up with TRBD1. The V segment lost 5 bases and the J segment 7 bases; nucleotides outside the gene matches: 5. Germline values: CDR1 LNHDA, CDR2 SQIVND (reference sequence). The CDR3 loop spans 13 amino acids. The CDR3 DNA reads TGTGCCAGTAGTGGGACAGCCCTTAATGAGCAGTTCTTC. Its protein is CASSGTALNEQFF.

This chain uses TRBV30 with TRBJ2-3; 7 bases line up with TRBD2. CDR3 size: 12 residues. Germline V lookup: CDR1 GTSNPN, CDR2 SVGIG (reference sequence). V gave up 0 bases and J gave up 14 bases; unmatched junction bases: 8. The CDR3 DNA follows: TGTGCCTGGAGTGTACCGGCGGGAGCCCGGTATTTT. It codes for CAWSVPAGARYF.

The CDR3, as DNA: TGTGCCAGCAGCCTGGGTTTGCGGGAGAAGTCGGAGACCCAGTACTTC. As protein: CASSLGLREKSETQYF. The V gene is TRBV7-2, the J gene TRBJ2-5, with 7 bases lining up with TRBD2. CDR1 SGHTA and CDR2 FQGNSA come from the germline V gene. The CDR3 totals 16 residues. Trimming removed 5 bases from V and 5 bases from J; junction bases left unmatched: 14.

V gene TRBV11-2 combines with J gene TRBJ2-7; TRBD2 aligns across 14 bases. This CDR3 region has 19 residues. The ends lost 7 bases at V and 2 bases at J; junction bases unmatched: 16. CDR1 and CDR2 from the germline V gene are SGHAT and FQNNGV. The CDR3: CASIPPSGTSGSSPYEQYF. CDR3 in DNA: TGTGCCAGCATCCCACCCTCCGGGACTAGCGGGAGTAGCCCCTACGAGCAGTACTTC.

J is TRBJ1-1 and V is TRBV3-1 (or the pseudogene TRBV3-2); 10 bases are shared with TRBD1. Looked up from germline, CDR1 is LGHDT and CDR2 is YNNKEL (reference sequence). The CDR3 totals 13 residues. V lost 3 bases and J lost 7; bases outside the gene matches: 2. CDR3 in DNA: TGTGCCAGCAGCCAGAGGACAGGGGGTGAAGCTTTCTTT. This codes for CASSQRTGGEAFF.

The chain couples TRBV9 to TRBJ2-7; D not resolved. V lost 4 bases, J lost 0 bases, and 11 bases lay in between. Looked up from germline, CDR1 is SGDLS and CDR2 is YYNGEE. This CDR3 spans 14 amino acids. For the CDR3, the DNA is TGTGCCAGCAGCCCTGACATGAGCTCCTACGAGCAGTACTTC. Translating gives CASSPDMSSYEQYF.

The chain joins TRBV12-5 to TRBJ2-7; 8 nucleotides match TRBD1. J lost 2 bases, V lost 2 bases, and 14 bases had no gene match. The length of the CDR3 is 18 residues. The germline CDR1 and CDR2 sequences are LGHNT and FRNRAP. CDR3 nucleotide sequence: TGTGCTAGTGGTTTGAACTCCCTCGGGGACAGGATGACCTACGAGCAGTACTTC. Translating it yields CASGLNSLGDRMTYEQYF. Full variable domain (missing parts from reference TRBV12-5 and TRBJ2-7): DARVTQTPRHKVTEMGQEVTMRCQPILGHNTVFWYRQTMMQGLELLAYFRNRAPLDDSGMPKDRFSAEMPDATLATLKIQPSEPRDSAVYFCASGLNSLGDRMTYEQYFGPGTRLTVT.

The chain uses TRBV7-2 and TRBJ1-4; no clear D gene. The CDR3 extends over 14 amino acids. V dropped 1 base and J dropped 7 bases, with 10 bases sitting between them. Germline V CDR1 and CDR2: SGHTA, FQGNSA. DNA for the CDR3: TGTGCCAGCAGCTTAGTCGGAGTCGGTGAAAAACTGTTTTTT. It encodes CASSLVGVGEKLFF.

This rearrangement joins TRBV14 to TRBJ2-2; D is uncertain. From germline, CDR1 is SGHDN and CDR2 FVKESK. Deletions cut 6 bases from V and 4 bases from J, with 9 bases between. The CDR3 has 13 residues. The CDR3 reads CASSSQITGELFF. CDR3 coding DNA: TGTGCCAGCAGTTCCCAAATCACCGGGGAGCTGTTTTTT.

The chain joins TRBV10-3 to TRBJ1-3, with 7 bases that match TRBD1. Trimming at V came to 1 base and at J to 1 base, leaving 13 bases not matched to a gene. The germline V gene encodes CDR1 ENHRY and CDR2 SYGVKD. The CDR3 runs 19 residues. Here the CDR3 DNA reads TGTGCCATCAGTGAGTTCCGTCGCGACAGGGCTTCATCTGGAAACACCATATATTTT. Translation: CAISEFRRDRASSGNTIYF.

This clone has only a few counts. The chain links TRBV2 to TRBJ1-6, with no clear D. Trimming cost V 8 bases and J 7 bases, with 9 bases left between them. The germline CDR1 and CDR2 sequences are SNHLY and FYNNEI. CDR3 length equals 12 residues. CDR3 amino acids: CASGKVNSPLHF. CDR3 bases: TGTGCCAGCGGCAAAGTGAATTCACCCCTCCACTTT.

The rearrangement joins TRBV18 to TRBJ1-1, with a tentative D call TRBD1 (6 bases). Germline V CDR1 and CDR2: KGHSH, LQKENI. Trimming removed 5 bases at V and 0 bases at J, with 13 bases between. This CDR3 is built from 15 residues. The CDR3 DNA is TGTGCCAGCTCATTCGCGGGGGCCCTGAACACTGAAGCTTTCTTT. It specifies CASSFAGALNTEAFF.

The V call is TRBV19, the J call TRBJ2-7, with TRBD1 as a possible D gene (5 bases). The V end lost 6 bases, the J end lost 0 bases, and 12 bases lay between the germline ends. There are 14 residues in the CDR3. Germline lookup yields CDR1 LNHDA and CDR2 SQIVND (reference sequence). The CDR3 region is CASSHPGLSYEQYF. CDR3 DNA sequence: TGTGCCAGTAGCCACCCAGGGCTCTCCTACGAGCAGTACTTC.

The gene calls are TRBV7-8 and TRBJ2-7, with 11 nucleotides matching TRBD1. The ends lost 5 bases at V and 2 bases at J; junction bases unmatched: 8. The V gene's germline CDR1 is SGHVS and CDR2 FQNEAQ. There are 16 residues in the CDR3. The CDR3 spells CASSPRRDRGTYEQYF. The CDR3, as DNA: TGTGCCAGCAGCCCCCGCCGGGACAGGGGGACCTACGAGCAGTACTTC.

This chain connects TRBV3-1 (or the pseudogene TRBV3-2) to TRBJ1-1; weak D call: TRBD1 (5 bases). Deletions cut 4 bases from V and 1 base from J, with 7 bases between. Germline V lookup: CDR1 LGHDT, CDR2 YNNKEL (reference sequence). The CDR3 extends over 13 amino acids. The CDR3, as DNA: TGTGCCAGCAGCCGGGGGGGGAACACTGAAGCTTTCTTT. Its protein product is CASSRGGNTEAFF.

Written as DNA, the CDR3 is TGTGCCAGCAGCCCTGGTCGGGGGGAGACCCAGTACTTC. As protein: CASSPGRGETQYF. The V call is TRBV7-3, the J call TRBJ2-5; perhaps TRBD2 as D (6 bases). CDR1 and CDR2 from the germline V gene are SGHTA and FQGTGA. The V and J ends lost 5 bases and 5 bases respectively, with 12 bases between them. This CDR3 is built from 13 residues. Looking up the rest from reference TRBV7-3 and TRBJ2-5 gives the full variable domain: GAGVSQTPSNKVTEKGKYVELRCDPISGHTALYWYRQSLGQGPEFLIYFQGTGAADDSGLPNDRFFAVRPEGSVSTLKIQRTERGDSAVYLCASSPGRGETQYFGPGTRLLVL.

The chain links TRBV5-1 to TRBJ2-6; D ambiguous. CDR1 and CDR2 from the germline V gene are SGHRS and YFSETQ. The CDR3 is 15 residues long. The V and J ends lost 4 bases and 3 bases respectively, with 11 bases between them. CDR3 nucleotide sequence: TGCGCCAGCAGCCCCGGATCAGGTGGGGCCAACGTCCTGACTTTC. It is translated as CASSPGSGGANVLTF.

The rearrangement links TRBV27 to TRBJ2-7, with 14 bases lining up with TRBD2. The length of the CDR3 is 21 residues. V dropped 6 bases and J dropped 5; count of bases not matched to a gene: 24. CDR1 is MNHEY, CDR2 SMNVEV, per germline (reference sequence). The CDR3 nucleotides are TGTGCCAGCAGAAAATTAACCGGGACTAGCGGGAGTGGGGTAAGAATCCACGAGCAGTACTTC. This codes for CASRKLTGTSGSGVRIHEQYF.

A note on this clone: The same CDR3 is also encoded by other DNA sequences in this sample. The rearrangement links TRBV11-3 to TRBJ2-2, with D possibly being TRBD2 (6 bases). This CDR3 is 13 amino acids long. The germline V gene encodes CDR1 SGHNT and CDR2 YENEEA. The V and J ends lost 3 bases and 4 bases respectively, with 6 bases between them. CDR3 in amino acids: CASSLGGTGELFF. The CDR3 DNA sequence: TGTGCCAGCAGCTTGGGAGGCACCGGGGAGCTGTTTTTT.

The chain has TRBV5-1 and TRBJ2-5; D is unclear. The CDR3 contains 14 residues. Germline lookup yields CDR1 SGHRS and CDR2 YFSETQ. Trimming shortened V by 0 bases and J by 5 bases, and 11 bases separated the two germline ends. CDR3 amino acids: CASSLVGSFETQYF. CDR3 coding DNA: TGCGCCAGCAGCTTGGTGGGCTCATTTGAGACCCAGTACTTC.